Following are 29 T cell receptor beta chains from one sample sequenced in a study of blood T cell repertoires in COVID-19. Generated by immunoSEQ multiplex PCR, the TCRdb table keeps only in-frame clones and is missing some. The table shows about half a million clones, with 75% to 90% occurring only once. The sequenced sample consisted of peripheral blood. These receptor sequences come from a human donor in a cohort sampled during active COVID-19.

With respect to this clone: A read error may explain this, as a much larger clone is one base away. This chain joins TRBV11-2 and TRBJ2-7; TRBD1 matches 7 bases. Looked up from germline, CDR1 is SGHAT and CDR2 is FQNNGV. The CDR3 length is 14 residues. The ends lost 5 bases at V and 1 base at J; junction bases unmatched: 5. CDR3 residues: CASSPGQESYEQYF. The CDR3, as DNA: TGTGCCAGCAGCCCCGGACAGGAGTCCTACGAGCAGTACTTC.

This clone appeared once. The V gene is TRBV4-1, the J gene TRBJ2-7; 9 nucleotides line up with TRBD1. Germline-derived CDR1 and CDR2 are MGHRA and YSYEKL. V gave up 1 base and J gave up 4 bases; unmatched junction bases: 11. The CDR3 has 17 amino acids. The DNA of the CDR3 is TGCGCCAGCAGCCAAGCGGGACAGGGTCGGGGGAAGTACGAGCAGTACTTC. Its translation: CASSQAGQGRGKYEQYF.

This sequence joins TRBV21-1 and TRBJ1-3; TRBD1, the table's D call, lacks a check against the DNA. TRBV21-1 is classified as a pseudogene. The CDR3 is made up of 16 amino acids. The CDR3 reads CASSSVGQGDRNTIYF. The CDR3 nucleotides are TGTGCCAGCAGCTCCGTGGGACAGGGGGATAGAAACACCATATATTTT.

This rearrangement joins TRBV7-2 to TRBJ2-5, with 7 nucleotides matching TRBD2. CDR3 size: 15 residues. V was pared by 4 bases and J by 4 bases, with 9 bases of the junction left unmatched. CDR1 and CDR2 (germline): SGHTA, FQGNSA. CDR3 nucleotides: TGTGCCAGCAGCTACGGGGGAGGGCCGGGAGAGACCCAGTACTTC. Amino acids: CASSYGGGPGETQYF.

This clone was counted many times. V usage is TRBV5-6 and J usage is TRBJ2-3, with TRBD1 matching over 7 bases. CDR3 size: 17 residues. The V gene end was trimmed by 4 bases and the J gene end by 4 bases; junction bases not matched to a gene: 15. In germline, CDR1 is SGHDT, CDR2 YYEEEE. The CDR3 coding sequence is TGTGCCAGCAGCCCCTCGACGGACAGGAGTTCAGCAGATACGCAGTATTTT. Translated: CASSPSTDRSSADTQYF.

The chain links TRBV29-1 to TRBJ2-3; TRBD2 might be the D (5 bases). CDR1 is SQVTM, CDR2 ANQGSEA, per germline. This CDR3 has 10 residues. V gave up 3 bases and J gave up 8 bases, with 6 bases separating them. The CDR3 nucleotides read TGCAGCGTTGACCGGGGTACGCAGTATTTT. Protein sequence: CSVDRGTQYF.

The J gene is TRBJ1-3, the V gene TRBV18; 9 bases are shared with TRBD1. The germline V gene has CDR1 KGHSH and CDR2 LQKENI. Losses at the gene ends were 6 bases for V and 4 bases for J; bases not matched to a gene: 7. This CDR3 is 15 amino acids long. The CDR3 here is CASSQQGATGNTIYF. The DNA for the CDR3 is TGTGCCAGCTCTCAACAGGGGGCGACGGGAAACACCATATATTTT.

The chain is built from TRBV12-3 or TRBV12-4 and TRBJ2-7; D gene ambiguous. CDR3 size: 12 residues. The V end was cut by 3 bases, the J end by 0 bases, with 3 bases between. The CDR3 sequence: CASSFISYEQYF. The CDR3 DNA sequence: TGTGCCAGCAGTTTCATCTCCTACGAGCAGTACTTC.

The chain is built from TRBV7-9 and TRBJ2-7; tentative D call: TRBD1 (6 bases). The CDR3 length is 14 residues. Trimming removed 1 base at V and 5 bases at J, with 12 bases between. Germline-derived CDR1 and CDR2 are SEHNR and FQNEAQ (reference sequence). The DNA of the CDR3 is TGTGCCAGCAGCTTAGGGCAGGGGAGTAACGAGCAGTACTTC. It yields the protein CASSLGQGSNEQYF.

The rearrangement links TRBV29-1 to TRBJ1-2; 8 positions match TRBD1. With V trimmed by 6 bases and J by 2 bases, 8 bases remained unmatched. From germline, CDR1 is SQVTM and CDR2 ANQGSEA. This CDR3 contains 14 residues. The CDR3 reads CSVTRGRSNYGYTF. The CDR3 DNA reads as TGCAGCGTGACCAGGGGGCGGTCAAACTATGGCTACACCTTC.

The gene calls are TRBV5-1 and TRBJ1-1; D gene unclear. The CDR3 runs 17 residues. The germline V gene encodes CDR1 SGHRS and CDR2 YFSETQ. V lost 4 bases, J lost 4 bases, and 23 bases lay in between. The CDR3 bases are TGCGCCAGCAGCCCCAACCCACACGGCCCCGGGGTCACTGAAGCTTTCTTT. This sequence encodes CASSPNPHGPGVTEAFF.

On this clone: At the DNA level, this CDR3 is encoded by other sequences in the same sample as well. V and J are TRBV4-1 and TRBJ2-7, with a possible D match to TRBD2 (5 bases). Per the germline V gene, CDR1 is MGHRA and CDR2 is YSYEKL. The CDR3 totals 16 residues. The ends were cut back, 3 bases at V and 4 bases at J, with 19 bases in the middle. CDR3 loop: CASSQRGGPSSYEQYF. The CDR3 DNA is TGCGCCAGCAGCCAGCGAGGAGGACCCTCCTCATACGAGCAGTACTTC.

The chain combines TRBV19 with TRBJ1-3; 9 nucleotides agree with TRBD1. The V gene's germline CDR1 is LNHDA and CDR2 SQIVND (reference sequence). With 8 bases clipped from V and 3 bases from J, the junction kept 17 bases outside the gene matches. The CDR3 totals 18 residues. CDR3 residues: CASSTSGTGSAGGNTIYF. The CDR3 DNA sequence: TGTGCCAGTTCGACATCCGGGACAGGGTCAGCGGGTGGAAACACCATATATTTT.

DNA of the CDR3: TGTGCCAGCCGCGGGCAGTTCAATCAGCCCCAGCATTTT. This codes for CASRGQFNQPQHF. The chain joins TRBV18 to TRBJ1-5; no reliable D call. Germline-derived CDR1 and CDR2 are KGHSH and LQKENI. This CDR3 has 13 amino acids. The germline V and J ends were trimmed by 8 bases and 3 bases, with 11 bases remaining between them.

The chain joins TRBV21-1 to TRBJ2-7; the DNA was not used to check the table's D call, TRBD2. TRBV21-1 is listed as a pseudogene. The CDR3 is 17 amino acids. The CDR3 sequence is CASSKGGTSGVSYEQYF. In DNA form, the CDR3 reads TGTGCCAGCAGCAAAGGGGGGACTAGCGGGGTCTCCTACGAGCAGTACTTC.

The CDR3: CASSPRTALNTEAFF. Here the CDR3 DNA reads TGTGCCAGCAGTCCGCGGACAGCTTTGAACACTGAAGCTTTCTTT. The V and J genes are TRBV27 and TRBJ1-1, with a tentative D call TRBD1 (6 bases). This CDR3 region has 15 residues. V was clipped by 5 bases and J by 0 bases, with 13 bases between them. Germline assignment: CDR1 MNHEY and CDR2 SMNVEV (reference sequence).

The chain uses TRBV28 and TRBJ2-1; D perhaps matches TRBD2 (6 bases). The length of the CDR3 is 13 residues. Germline lookup yields CDR1 MDHEN and CDR2 SYDVKM. V shed 6 bases and J shed 1 base, with 7 bases lying between them. DNA for the CDR3: TGTGCCAGCAGGGAGGGATCCTACAATGAGCAGTTCTTC. The encoded protein is CASREGSYNEQFF.

As for this clone: This same CDR3 is encoded by further DNA sequences in the sample. The chain links TRBV6-5 to TRBJ2-6; 8 bases line up with TRBD1. CDR1 and CDR2 (germline): MNHEY, SVGAGI. Trimming removed 6 bases from V and 1 base from J; junction bases left unmatched: 2. There are 15 residues in the CDR3. CDR3 DNA: TGTGCCAGCAGAAGACAGGGGTCTGGGGCCAACGTCCTGACTTTC. It translates to CASRRQGSGANVLTF.

This chain uses TRBV7-2 with TRBJ1-4; D ambiguous. The CDR3 runs to 15 residues. Trimming shortened V by 1 base and J by 4 bases, and 10 bases separated the two germline ends. In germline, CDR1 is SGHTA, CDR2 FQGNSA. The CDR3 nucleotides read TGTGCCAGCAGCTTAGGGCGGCCAATTAATGAAAAACTGTTTTTT. Protein sequence: CASSLGRPINEKLFF. Looking up the rest from reference TRBV7-2 and TRBJ1-4 gives the full variable domain: GAGVSQSPSNKVTEKGKDVELRCDPISGHTALYWYRQSLGQGLEFLIYFQGNSAPDKSGLPSDRFSAERTGGSVSTLTIQRTQQEDSAVYLCASSLGRPINEKLFFGSGTQLSVL.

This clone was seen only once. The chain joins TRBV9 to TRBJ1-3, with D unresolved. The CDR3 length is 14 residues. The V and J ends lost 2 bases and 4 bases respectively, with 10 bases between them. The germline V gene has CDR1 SGDLS and CDR2 YYNGEE. DNA for the CDR3: TGTGCCAGCAGCGTTGGCAGTATAGGAAACACCATATATTTT. Its protein product is CASSVGSIGNTIYF.

The rearrangement links TRBV4-2 to TRBJ2-2, with TRBD2 matching over 13 bases. J gave up 3 bases and V 0 bases, and 1 base lay outside the gene matches. Germline assignment: CDR1 LGHNA and CDR2 YNFKEQ. The CDR3 extends over 17 amino acids. Here the CDR3 reads CASSQETSGRDTGELFF. CDR3 sequence (DNA): TGTGCCAGCAGCCAAGAAACTAGCGGGAGGGACACCGGGGAGCTGTTTTTT.

The chain joins TRBV24-1 to TRBJ2-1, with 7 positions matching TRBD2. Germline V gives CDR1 KGHDR, CDR2 SFDVKD. The CDR3 totals 15 residues. Unmatched junction bases numbered 12, after V lost 7 bases and J lost 7 bases. CDR3 sequence (DNA): TGTGCCACCAGGGGCTTGCGGGAGTCGGGTAATGAGCAGTTCTTC. It specifies CATRGLRESGNEQFF.

This clone appeared a few times. The V call is TRBV7-9, the J call TRBJ1-4; weak D call: TRBD1 (6 bases). In germline, CDR1 is SEHNR, CDR2 FQNEAQ (reference sequence). Trimming shortened V by 1 base and J by 8 bases, and 8 bases separated the two germline ends. The CDR3 has 13 amino acids. The CDR3 DNA is TGTGCCAGCAGCTTAGACAGGGTGGAAAAACTGTTTTTT. It yields the protein CASSLDRVEKLFF.

This chain connects TRBV20-1 to TRBJ2-2; D remains ambiguous. Germline V gene data show CDR1 as DFQATT and CDR2 as SNEGSKA (reference sequence). The CDR3 is made up of 14 amino acids. Trimming cost V 3 bases and J 0 bases, with 8 bases left between them. The CDR3 DNA sequence: TGCAGTGCTAGTATGCGGACGAACACCGGGGAGCTGTTTTTT. Translated, it gives CSASMRTNTGELFF.

V and J are TRBV19 and TRBJ2-1, with 7 nucleotides matching TRBD2. CDR1 and CDR2 (germline): LNHDA, SQIVND (reference sequence). The CDR3 runs 14 residues. V gave up 7 bases and J gave up 4 bases; unmatched junction bases: 7. The CDR3 coding sequence is TGTGCCAGTACCCCGGCTAGCGGATACAATGAGCAGTTCTTC. Protein: CASTPASGYNEQFF.

This clone has a handful of counts. The chain joins TRBV19 to TRBJ2-1, with TRBD2 as a possible D gene (6 bases). The CDR3 totals 15 residues. Germline CDR1 reads LNHDA; CDR2 reads SQIVND (reference sequence). Trimming removed 6 bases at V and 7 bases at J, with 19 bases between. The chain's CDR3 is CASSPSSGVWNEQFF. CDR3 DNA sequence: TGTGCCAGTAGCCCTTCCTCGGGAGTCTGGAATGAGCAGTTCTTC. Full variable domain (outside the CDR3, taken from reference TRBV19 and TRBJ2-1): DGGITQSPKYLFRKEGQNVTLSCEQNLNHDAMYWYRQDPGQGLRLIYYSQIVNDFQKGDIAEGYSVSREKKESFPLTVTSAQKNPTAFYLCASSPSSGVWNEQFFGPGTRLTVL.

CDR3 residues: CASRQTWTGDEQYF. In DNA, the CDR3 is TGTGCCAGCAGACAAACCTGGACAGGGGACGAGCAGTACTTC. The chain couples TRBV6-6 to TRBJ2-7, with 9 positions matching TRBD1. The trim removed 6 bases at V and 5 bases at J, leaving 8 bases unmatched. Germline-derived CDR1 and CDR2 are MNHNY and SVGAGI (reference sequence). This CDR3 region has 14 residues.

This clone was observed once. This sequence joins TRBV19 and TRBJ2-1; tentative D call: TRBD1 (5 bases). The CDR3 runs to 15 residues. Trimming left V 3 bases short and J 2 bases short, with 11 bases between. Germline CDR1 is LNHDA and CDR2 is SQIVND (reference sequence). CDR3 loop: CASSIAGYTYNEQFF. The CDR3 DNA reads as TGTGCCAGTAGTATCGCAGGGTACACCTACAATGAGCAGTTCTTC.

The V gene is TRBV7-3, the J gene TRBJ2-3; 7 bases match TRBD1. The length of the CDR3 is 16 residues. V lost 2 bases to trimming and J lost 1 base; unmatched junction nucleotides: 6. Looked up from germline, CDR1 is SGHTA and CDR2 is FQGTGA. CDR3 DNA: TGTGCCAGCAGCTTATTAGGGGACAGTCGCACAGATACGCAGTATTTT. Its translation: CASSLLGDSRTDTQYF.